These 24 T cell receptor beta chains came from one sample sequenced in a study of chemoradiotherapy in HPV16-positive cancers. Method: immunoSEQ multiplex PCR; TCRdb's copy keeps in-frame clones and lacks some. The repertoire holds about 14,000 clones, with less than 70% as singletons. This specimen was acquired from a patient who underwent chemoradiotherapy. The origin of the receptors is a human donor with HPV-associated anogenital cancer.

The rearrangement uses TRBV9 and TRBJ2-3, with 16 nucleotides matching TRBD2. The CDR3 covers 19 residues. Trimming took 4 bases from V and 0 from J; bases not matched to a gene: 8. Germline V gene sequence: CDR1 SGDLS, CDR2 YYNGEE. The CDR3 DNA reads TGTGCCAGCAGCCTAGAAGGGACTAGCGGGGGGGCTAGCACAGATACGCAGTATTTT. Its protein is CASSLEGTSGGASTDTQYF. The full variable domain, in which reference TRBV9 and TRBJ2-3 provide the parts outside the CDR3, is DSGVTQTPKHLITATGQRVTLRCSPRSGDLSVYWYQQSLDQGLQFLIQYYNGEERAKGNILERFSAQQFPDLHSELNLSSLELGDSALYFCASSLEGTSGGASTDTQYFGPGTRLTVL.

The chain employs TRBV4-2 and TRBJ1-2, with D possibly matching TRBD1 (5 bases). The CDR3 length is 15 residues. Per germline, CDR1 LGHNA and CDR2 YNFKEQ. V was cut by 2 bases and J by 8 bases, with 18 bases left in between. The CDR3 here is CASSQRDSQAGGYTF. CDR3 bases: TGTGCCAGCAGCCAACGGGACTCGCAAGCTGGGGGCTACACCTTC.

This chain links TRBV5-1 with TRBJ2-7, with 8 bases lining up with TRBD2. Germline V gives CDR1 SGHRS, CDR2 YFSETQ. The CDR3 covers 14 residues. Trimming removed 0 bases from V and 4 bases from J; junction bases left unmatched: 3. The CDR3 spells CASSLVAGGYEQYF. The CDR3 coding sequence is TGCGCCAGCAGCTTGGTGGCGGGGGGTTACGAGCAGTACTTC.

The J gene is TRBJ1-4, the V gene TRBV6-5; possible D gene TRBD1, 5 bases. This CDR3 has 13 residues. CDR1 is MNHEY, CDR2 SVGAGI, per germline. V was pared by 4 bases and J by 5 bases, with 8 bases between. The CDR3 here is CASSWGKNEKLFF. DNA for the CDR3: TGTGCCAGCAGTTGGGGGAAGAATGAAAAACTGTTTTTT.

Here the CDR3 DNA reads TGTGCCAGCACCCCGAGGGAGATGAACACTGAAGCTTTCTTT. Translated: CASTPREMNTEAFF. The chain recombines TRBV2 with TRBJ1-1, with unresolved D. CDR3 length equals 14 residues. The V end was cut by 7 bases, the J end by 0 bases, with 12 bases between. Germline V gene sequence: CDR1 SNHLY, CDR2 FYNNEI.

V and J are TRBV20-1 and TRBJ2-3; D gene ambiguous. The CDR3 extends over 11 amino acids. Per germline, CDR1 DFQATT and CDR2 SNEGSKA (reference sequence). The V end was cut by 1 base, the J end by 4 bases, with 3 bases between. The CDR3 DNA follows: TGCAGTGCTAGAGTGGCAGATACGCAGTATTTT. It translates to CSARVADTQYF.

V and J are TRBV6-1 and TRBJ2-7; 9 nucleotides align to TRBD2. J gave up 0 bases and V 7 bases, and 7 bases lay outside the gene matches. CDR1 and CDR2 from the germline V gene are MNHNS and SASEGT. The CDR3 has 15 residues. The CDR3, as DNA: TGTGCCAGCAACTCCGCGGGGGGGGGCTCCTACGAGCAGTACTTC. This gives the protein CASNSAGGGSYEQYF.

The gene calls are TRBV4-3 and TRBJ2-7; D may be TRBD1 or TRBD2 (7 bases each). The CDR3 loop spans 16 amino acids. V was pared by 0 bases and J by 4 bases, with 16 bases between. The germline V gene has CDR1 LGHNA and CDR2 YSLEER. The CDR3 reads CASSQEIGQGGYEQYF. Here the CDR3 DNA reads TGCGCCAGCAGCCAAGAGATAGGGCAGGGGGGGTACGAGCAGTACTTC.

The rearrangement joins TRBV19 to TRBJ2-4, with D hard to call. The V and J ends lost 3 bases and 8 bases respectively, with 11 bases between them. Per the germline V gene, CDR1 is LNHDA and CDR2 is SQIVND (reference sequence). The CDR3 is 13 amino acids. In DNA, the CDR3 is TGTGCCAGTAGTATGGACGGGTTGGACATTCAGTACTTC. The encoded protein is CASSMDGLDIQYF. Full variable domain (remainder filled in from reference TRBV19 and TRBJ2-4): DGGITQSPKYLFRKEGQNVTLSCEQNLNHDAMYWYRQDPGQGLRLIYYSQIVNDFQKGDIAEGYSVSREKKESFPLTVTSAQKNPTAFYLCASSMDGLDIQYFGAGTRLSVL.

The rearrangement links TRBV7-9 to TRBJ1-2, with a weak D call TRBD1 (5 bases). The V end was cut by 5 bases, the J end by 6 bases, with 19 bases between. The CDR3 has 15 amino acids. In germline, CDR1 is SEHNR, CDR2 FQNEAQ (reference sequence). The CDR3 bases are TGTGCCAGCAGCCCTACGTCGGGGGGGTTAGATGGCTACACCTTC. As protein: CASSPTSGGLDGYTF.

In its sample, this clone was seen a few times. The CDR3 sequence: CASSQDLSLVTYEQYF. The CDR3, as DNA: TGTGCCAGCAGCCAAGATTTGAGTCTCGTTACCTACGAGCAGTACTTC. The J gene is TRBJ2-7, the V gene TRBV4-2; D gene uncertain. Trimming shortened V by 0 bases and J by 2 bases, and 14 bases separated the two germline ends. Looked up from germline, CDR1 is LGHNA and CDR2 is YNFKEQ. The CDR3 sequence is 16 residues long.

CDR3 DNA sequence: TGCGCCAGCAGGGCGGAACCAGCGAACACCGGGGAGCTGTTTTTT. It specifies CASRAEPANTGELFF. The chain links TRBV5-1 to TRBJ2-2; D call uncertain. The CDR3 totals 15 residues. Trimming pared 5 bases from V and 0 bases from J, leaving 11 bases between. CDR1 and CDR2 from the germline V gene are SGHRS and YFSETQ.

The V call is TRBV5-8, the J call TRBJ1-1; D is unclear. The CDR3 has 15 amino acids. The V gene's germline CDR1 is SGHTS and CDR2 YDEGEE. Trimming took 2 bases from V and 6 from J, leaving 17 bases between them. The CDR3 loop reads CASSFNWRAISEAFF. The DNA of the CDR3 is TGTGCCAGCAGCTTTAATTGGAGGGCGATCTCTGAAGCTTTCTTT.

The rearrangement uses TRBV30 and TRBJ1-4; D is uncertain. This CDR3 contains 12 residues. Deletions cut 0 bases from V and 8 bases from J, with 7 bases between. The germline V gene has CDR1 GTSNPN and CDR2 SVGIG (reference sequence). This CDR3 reads CAWSVLGEKLFF. The CDR3 nucleotides are TGTGCCTGGAGTGTCTTGGGGGAAAAACTGTTTTTT.

V gene TRBV5-4 combines with J gene TRBJ1-2, with D perhaps matching TRBD1 (5 bases). This CDR3 spans 14 amino acids. Per the germline V gene, CDR1 is SGHNT and CDR2 is YYREEE (reference sequence). V dropped 4 bases and J dropped 8 bases, with 18 bases sitting between them. Written as DNA, the CDR3 is TGTGCCAGCAGCGGGGGTGTGGATCTTTGGGGCTACACCTTC. This gives the protein CASSGGVDLWGYTF.

The chain is built from TRBV6-5 and TRBJ1-1; a weak D match, TRBD1 (6 bases). V was trimmed by 0 bases and J by 1 base, leaving 9 bases between them. The CDR3 length is 15 residues. Germline CDR1 and CDR2: MNHEY and SVGAGI. The CDR3 DNA is TGTGCCAGCAGTTACTCGAGACAGGCGAACACTGAAGCTTTCTTT. This codes for CASSYSRQANTEAFF.

The V call is TRBV14, the J call TRBJ1-1; 7 bases fit TRBD1. This CDR3 spans 14 amino acids. Germline loops: CDR1 SGHDN, CDR2 FVKESK. V shed 4 bases, J shed 1 base, and the junction held 3 bases outside the gene matches. CDR3 in DNA: TGTGCCAGCAGCCTGACAGGGACGAACACTGAAGCTTTCTTT. Encoded protein: CASSLTGTNTEAFF. The full variable domain, in which reference TRBV14 and TRBJ1-1 provide the parts outside the CDR3, is EAGVTQFPSHSVIEKGQTVTLRCDPISGHDNLYWYRRVMGKEIKFLLHFVKESKQDESGMPNNRFLAERTGGTYSTLKVQPAELEDSGVYFCASSLTGTNTEAFFGQGTRLTVV.

The chain has TRBV4-3 and TRBJ1-1, with 7 bases identical to TRBD1. Germline lookup yields CDR1 LGHNA and CDR2 YSLEER. The CDR3 is made up of 13 amino acids. Losses at the gene ends were 1 base for V and 8 bases for J; bases not matched to a gene: 4. CDR3 protein: CASSQVGTAEAFF. CDR3 sequence (DNA): TGCGCCAGCAGCCAAGTAGGGACAGCCGAAGCTTTCTTT.

The chain carries TRBV19 and TRBJ2-5; D is ambiguous. Deletions cut 4 bases from V and 5 bases from J, with 5 bases between. CDR3 size: 11 residues. CDR1 and CDR2 (germline): LNHDA, SQIVND (reference sequence). The CDR3 DNA reads TGTGCCAGTAGTACGGAGGAGACCCAGTACTTC. Amino acids: CASSTEETQYF.

The chain carries TRBV2 and TRBJ2-7; TRBD2 agrees at 8 bases. V was pared by 2 bases and J by 0 bases, with 6 bases of the junction left unmatched. The CDR3 is 16 amino acids. Germline assignment: CDR1 SNHLY and CDR2 FYNNEI. CDR3 protein: CASSERLAGPSYEQYF. The CDR3 bases are TGTGCCAGCAGTGAAAGGCTAGCGGGCCCCTCCTACGAGCAGTACTTC.

V usage is TRBV7-9 and J usage is TRBJ2-6; no firm D call. The CDR3 has 16 residues. The V gene lost 2 bases and the J gene lost 0 bases, with 8 bases spanning the gap. CDR1 and CDR2 (germline): SEHNR, FQNEAQ (reference sequence). CDR3: CASSLIWGSGANVLTF. Written as DNA, the CDR3 is TGTGCCAGCAGCTTAATTTGGGGCTCTGGGGCCAACGTCCTGACTTTC.

A few counts support this clone. V gene TRBV7-3 combines with J gene TRBJ2-2; 9 bases map to TRBD1. This CDR3 contains 15 residues. The V segment lost 4 bases and the J segment 6 bases; nucleotides outside the gene matches: 6. In germline, CDR1 is SGHTA, CDR2 FQGTGA. In DNA form, the CDR3 reads TGTGCCAGCAGCTCACAGGGGGCGCCGGCCGGGGAGCTGTTTTTT. Translation gives CASSSQGAPAGELFF.

This rearrangement joins TRBV2 to TRBJ1-5; D uncertain. Germline V gene sequence: CDR1 SNHLY, CDR2 FYNNEI. The CDR3 has 13 residues. V lost 3 bases to trimming and J lost 4 bases, with 7 bases between them. The CDR3 nucleotides read TGTGCCAGCAGTGATTCGAGGAATCAGCCCCAGCATTTT. Translating gives CASSDSRNQPQHF.

J is TRBJ2-5 and V is TRBV2; D is possibly TRBD2 (6 bases). The CDR3 sequence is 15 residues long. V lost 5 bases to trimming and J lost 5 bases, with 18 bases between them. Germline V gene sequence: CDR1 SNHLY, CDR2 FYNNEI. The CDR3 coding sequence is TGTGCCAGCAGTCTTATTCGCGGGGCGGTGGAGACCCAGTACTTC. Translating it yields CASSLIRGAVETQYF.